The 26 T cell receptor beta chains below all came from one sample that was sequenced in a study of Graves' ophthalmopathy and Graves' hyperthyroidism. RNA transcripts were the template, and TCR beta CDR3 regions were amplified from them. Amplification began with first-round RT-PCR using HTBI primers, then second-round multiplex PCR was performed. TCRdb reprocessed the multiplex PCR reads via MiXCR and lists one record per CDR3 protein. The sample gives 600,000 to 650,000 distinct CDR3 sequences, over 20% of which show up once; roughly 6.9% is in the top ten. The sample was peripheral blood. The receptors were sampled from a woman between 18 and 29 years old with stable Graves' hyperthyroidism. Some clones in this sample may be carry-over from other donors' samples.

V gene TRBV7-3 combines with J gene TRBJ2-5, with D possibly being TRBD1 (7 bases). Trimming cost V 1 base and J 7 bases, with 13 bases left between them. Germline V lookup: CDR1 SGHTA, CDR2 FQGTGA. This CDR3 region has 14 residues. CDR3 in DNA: TGTGCCAGCAGCTTAAGAGGAGGGGGCTTGACCCAGTACTTC. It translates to CASSLRGGGLTQYF.

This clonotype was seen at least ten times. CDR3 bases: TGTGCCACCCTCACTAGCGGAAGTTCCTACGAGCAGTACTTC. Its translation: CATLTSGSSYEQYF. The chain employs TRBV28 and TRBJ2-7; TRBD2 matches 8 bases. J lost 1 base, V lost 10 bases, and 9 bases had no gene match. CDR1 is MDHEN, CDR2 SYDVKM, per germline. The CDR3 is 14 amino acids.

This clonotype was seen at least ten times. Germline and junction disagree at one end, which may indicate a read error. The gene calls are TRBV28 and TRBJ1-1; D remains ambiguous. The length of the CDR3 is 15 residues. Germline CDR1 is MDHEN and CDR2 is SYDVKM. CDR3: CASSLRLPGNAEAFF. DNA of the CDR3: TGTGCCAGCAGTTTACGACTGCCGGGGAACGCTGAAGCTTTCTTT.

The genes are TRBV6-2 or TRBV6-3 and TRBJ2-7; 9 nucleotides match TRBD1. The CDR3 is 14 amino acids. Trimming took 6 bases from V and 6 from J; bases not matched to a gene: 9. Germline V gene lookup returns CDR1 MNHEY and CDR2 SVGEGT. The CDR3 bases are TGTGCCAGCAGAACCGGGACAGGGATCGGCGAGCAGTACTTC. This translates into CASRTGTGIGEQYF.

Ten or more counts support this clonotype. The CDR3 is CASSTDRGYIAFF. The CDR3 DNA is TGTGCCAGCAGTACTGACAGGGGGTATATAGCTTTCTTT. This rearrangement joins TRBV12-3 or TRBV12-4 to TRBJ1-1, with 9 bases matching TRBD1. V was clipped by 5 bases and J by 10 bases; unmatched bases: 8. This CDR3 comprises 13 residues.

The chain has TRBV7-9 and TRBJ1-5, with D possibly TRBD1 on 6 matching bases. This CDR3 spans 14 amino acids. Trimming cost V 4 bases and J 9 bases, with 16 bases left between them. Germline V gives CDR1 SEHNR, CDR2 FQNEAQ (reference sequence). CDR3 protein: CASSSQGTSGPQHF. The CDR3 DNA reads TGTGCCAGCAGCTCGCAGGGGACCTCTGGGCCCCAGCATTTT.

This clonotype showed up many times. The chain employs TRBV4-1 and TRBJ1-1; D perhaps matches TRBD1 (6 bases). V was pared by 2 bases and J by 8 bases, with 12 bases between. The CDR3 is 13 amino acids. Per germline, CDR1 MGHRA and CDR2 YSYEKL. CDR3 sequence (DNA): TGCGCCAGCAGCCAATATCAGGGGAAAGAAGCTTTCTTT. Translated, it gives CASSQYQGKEAFF.

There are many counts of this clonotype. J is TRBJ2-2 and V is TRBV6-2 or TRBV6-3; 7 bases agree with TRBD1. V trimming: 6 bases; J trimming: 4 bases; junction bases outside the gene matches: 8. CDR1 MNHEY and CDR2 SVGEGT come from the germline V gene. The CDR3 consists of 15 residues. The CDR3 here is CASSPGTVCTGELFF. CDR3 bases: TGTGCCAGCAGCCCCGGGACAGTGTGCACCGGGGAGCTGTTTTTT.

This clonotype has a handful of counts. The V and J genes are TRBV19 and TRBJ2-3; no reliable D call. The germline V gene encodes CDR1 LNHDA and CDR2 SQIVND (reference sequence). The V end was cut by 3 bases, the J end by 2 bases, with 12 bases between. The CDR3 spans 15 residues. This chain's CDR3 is CASSINNLNTDTQYF. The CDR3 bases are TGTGCCAGTAGTATTAACAACCTCAACACAGATACGCAGTATTTT.

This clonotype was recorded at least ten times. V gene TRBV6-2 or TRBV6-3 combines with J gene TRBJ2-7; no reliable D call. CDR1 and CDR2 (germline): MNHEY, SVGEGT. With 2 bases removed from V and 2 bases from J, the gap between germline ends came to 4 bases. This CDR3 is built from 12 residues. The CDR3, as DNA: TGTGCCAGCAGTTACAGCGCCTACGAGCAGTACTTC. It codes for CASSYSAYEQYF.

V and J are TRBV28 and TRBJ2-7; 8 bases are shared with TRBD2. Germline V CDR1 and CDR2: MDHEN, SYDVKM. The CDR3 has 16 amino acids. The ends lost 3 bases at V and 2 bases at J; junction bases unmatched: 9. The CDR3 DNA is TGTGCCAGCAGTTTGCCACCCGCGGGAGGCACCTACGAGCAGTACTTC. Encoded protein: CASSLPPAGGTYEQYF.

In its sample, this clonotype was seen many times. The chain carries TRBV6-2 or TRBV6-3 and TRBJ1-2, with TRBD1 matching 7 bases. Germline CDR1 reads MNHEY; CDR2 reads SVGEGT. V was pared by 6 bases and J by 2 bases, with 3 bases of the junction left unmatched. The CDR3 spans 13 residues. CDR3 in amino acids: CASRKTGNYGYTF. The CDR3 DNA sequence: TGTGCCAGCAGAAAGACAGGGAACTATGGCTACACCTTC.

CDR3 nucleotides: TGTGCCAGCAGCCTCCGGGGGGGGACCGAATACTATGGCTACACCTTC. Its translation is CASSLRGGTEYYGYTF. The chain has TRBV11-2 and TRBJ1-2; tentatively, D is TRBD1 (5 bases). The V gene's germline CDR1 is SGHAT and CDR2 FQNNGV. The CDR3 is 16 amino acids. V lost 5 bases and J lost 3, with 19 bases in between.

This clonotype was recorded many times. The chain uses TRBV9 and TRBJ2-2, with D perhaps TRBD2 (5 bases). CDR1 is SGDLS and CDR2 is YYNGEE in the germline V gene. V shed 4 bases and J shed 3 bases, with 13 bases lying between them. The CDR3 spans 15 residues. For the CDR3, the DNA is TGTGCCAGCAGCCTGACTACCGATTACACCGGGGAGCTGTTTTTT. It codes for CASSLTTDYTGELFF.

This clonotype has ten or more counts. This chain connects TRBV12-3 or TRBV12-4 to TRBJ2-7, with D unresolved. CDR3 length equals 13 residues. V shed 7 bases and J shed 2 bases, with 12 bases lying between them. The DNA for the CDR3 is TGTGCCAGCACTCCCTCTGGTCCCTACGAGCAGTACTTC. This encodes CASTPSGPYEQYF.

CDR3 sequence: CASSLAVGDSPLHF. The DNA of the CDR3 is TGTGCCAGCAGCTTAGCGGTAGGGGATTCACCCCTCCACTTT. The chain couples TRBV7-2 to TRBJ1-6; D may be TRBD1 (5 bases). Trimming removed 0 bases from V and 8 bases from J, with 8 bases in between. CDR1 and CDR2 (germline): SGHTA, FQGNSA. This CDR3 has 14 amino acids.

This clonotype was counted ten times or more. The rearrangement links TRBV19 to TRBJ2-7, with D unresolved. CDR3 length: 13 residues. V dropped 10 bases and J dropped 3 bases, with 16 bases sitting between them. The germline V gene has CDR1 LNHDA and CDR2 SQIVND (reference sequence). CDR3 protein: CATSTRNFYEQYF. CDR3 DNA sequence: TGTGCCACTTCTACTCGAAACTTCTACGAGCAGTACTTC.

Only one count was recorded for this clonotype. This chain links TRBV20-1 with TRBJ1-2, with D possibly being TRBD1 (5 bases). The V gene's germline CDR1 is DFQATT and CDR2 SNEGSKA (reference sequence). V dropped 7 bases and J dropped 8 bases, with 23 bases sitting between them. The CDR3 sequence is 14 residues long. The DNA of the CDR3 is TGCAGTGTCCTCAACCGGGACGGTCTAGAGGGCTACACCTTC. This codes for CSVLNRDGLEGYTF.

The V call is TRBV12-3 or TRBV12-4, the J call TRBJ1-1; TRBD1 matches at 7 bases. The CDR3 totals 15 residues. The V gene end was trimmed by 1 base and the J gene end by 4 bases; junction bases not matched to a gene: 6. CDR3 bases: TGTGCCAGCAGTTTAGAGGCAGGGGGACCCACTGAAGCTTTCTTT. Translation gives CASSLEAGGPTEAFF.

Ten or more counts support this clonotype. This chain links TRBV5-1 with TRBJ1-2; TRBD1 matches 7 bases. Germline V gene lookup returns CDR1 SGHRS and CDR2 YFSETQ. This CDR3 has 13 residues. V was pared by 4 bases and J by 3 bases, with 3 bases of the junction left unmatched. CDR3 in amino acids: CASSTTGHYGYTF. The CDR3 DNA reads TGCGCCAGCAGCACGACAGGGCACTATGGCTACACCTTC.

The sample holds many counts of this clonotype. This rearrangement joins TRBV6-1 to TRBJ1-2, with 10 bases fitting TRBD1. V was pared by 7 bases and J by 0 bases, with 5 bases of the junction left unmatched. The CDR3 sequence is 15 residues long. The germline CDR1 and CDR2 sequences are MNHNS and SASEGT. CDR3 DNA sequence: TGTGCCAGCATCCCTGGACAGGGGGCTAACTATGGCTACACCTTC. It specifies CASIPGQGANYGYTF.

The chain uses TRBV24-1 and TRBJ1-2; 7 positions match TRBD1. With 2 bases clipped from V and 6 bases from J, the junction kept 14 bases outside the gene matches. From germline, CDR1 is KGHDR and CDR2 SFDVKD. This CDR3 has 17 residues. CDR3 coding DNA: TGTGCCACCAGTGATTCAGGACAGGCCGACCTTCCAGATGGCTACACCTTC. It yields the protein CATSDSGQADLPDGYTF.

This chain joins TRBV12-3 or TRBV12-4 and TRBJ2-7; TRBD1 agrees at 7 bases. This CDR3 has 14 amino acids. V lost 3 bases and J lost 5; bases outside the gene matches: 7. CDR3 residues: CASSFWDSLNEQYF. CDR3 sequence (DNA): TGTGCCAGCAGTTTTTGGGACAGTTTAAACGAGCAGTACTTC.

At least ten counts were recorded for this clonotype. For the CDR3, the DNA is TGTGCCAGTACCCCCAAGAGGACTAGCGGGAGTTTCCTCACAAACTACGAGCAGTACTTC. This sequence encodes CASTPKRTSGSFLTNYEQYF. The V and J genes are TRBV19 and TRBJ2-7, with 13 nucleotides matching TRBD2. This CDR3 region has 20 residues. Germline-derived CDR1 and CDR2 are LNHDA and SQIVND (reference sequence). The ends lost 7 bases at V and 3 bases at J; junction bases unmatched: 21.

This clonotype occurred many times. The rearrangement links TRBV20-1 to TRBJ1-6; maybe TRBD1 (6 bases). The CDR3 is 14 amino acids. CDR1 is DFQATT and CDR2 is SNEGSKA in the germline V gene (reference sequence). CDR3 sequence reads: CRGSDGDTNSPLHF. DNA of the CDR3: TGCAGGGGATCGGACGGGGACACCAATTCACCCCTCCACTTT.

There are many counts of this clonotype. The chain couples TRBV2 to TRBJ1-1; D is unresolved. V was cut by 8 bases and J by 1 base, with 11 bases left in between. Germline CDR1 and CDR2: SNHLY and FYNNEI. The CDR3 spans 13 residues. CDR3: CASREQKNTEAFF. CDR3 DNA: TGTGCCAGCCGGGAACAGAAGAACACTGAAGCTTTCTTT.